These T cell receptor beta chains were read from a single sample in a study of identical twins. TCRdb re-called the 5' RACE reads through MiXCR, storing one row per CDR3 protein. The sample has 1,800,000 or so distinct CDR3 sequences, less than 40% seen once. The source material was cord blood. These TCRs come from a newborn girl in good health. The CDR3 runs from the conserved cysteine through the conserved F or W. Each record gives: clone size, V gene, J gene, CDR3 protein. The size field is filled for only some rows; it gives once, few, many or a size class.

clone_size: few; v_call: TRBV7-9; j_call: TRBJ1-1; cdr3_aa: CASSLPGHRNTEAFF
clone_size: NA; v_call: TRBV20-1; j_call: TRBJ2-7; cdr3_aa: CSASWTSGSNNEQYF
clone_size: NA; v_call: TRBV24-1; j_call: TRBJ2-2; cdr3_aa: CATSPLQSPNTGELFF
clone_size: many; v_call: TRBV9; j_call: TRBJ1-2; cdr3_aa: CASSAFAWANYGYTF
clone_size: NA; v_call: TRBV7-9; j_call: TRBJ2-1; cdr3_aa: CASSLRAREVGYYNEQFF
clone_size: NA; v_call: TRBV12-5; j_call: TRBJ1-1; cdr3_aa: CASGLTPPGGNTGAFF
clone_size: many; v_call: TRBV29-1; j_call: TRBJ2-5; cdr3_aa: CSVGTRKETQYF
clone_size: few; v_call: TRBV12-5; j_call: TRBJ2-1; cdr3_aa: CASGLVTPAGNEQFF
clone_size: few; v_call: TRBV9; j_call: NA; cdr3_aa: CASSVGRYLGQTYLFEQYF
clone_size: NA; v_call: TRBV15; j_call: TRBJ2-5; cdr3_aa: CATSSQPVGPLQETQYF
clone_size: NA; v_call: TRBV25-1; j_call: TRBJ2-2; cdr3_aa: CASWNTNTGELFF
clone_size: NA; v_call: TRBV20-1; j_call: TRBJ2-1; cdr3_aa: CSARIAGGSYNEQFF
clone_size: NA; v_call: TRBV2; j_call: NA; cdr3_aa: CASTTSAETQYF
clone_size: NA; v_call: TRBV25-1; j_call: TRBJ1-1; cdr3_aa: CASSEGTAFGHGRLNTEAFF
clone_size: few; v_call: TRBV6-2/TRBV6-3; j_call: TRBJ2-7; cdr3_aa: CASMRQSYEQYF
clone_size: NA; v_call: TRBV4-1; j_call: TRBJ2-5; cdr3_aa: CASSQELRTSGFNEQYF
clone_size: few; v_call: TRBV25-1; j_call: TRBJ1-2; cdr3_aa: CASSEVGGPRDGYTF
clone_size: NA; v_call: TRBV11-2; j_call: TRBJ2-1; cdr3_aa: CASSVGTSGLYNEQFF
clone_size: NA; v_call: TRBV7-2; j_call: TRBJ2-7; cdr3_aa: CASSVASGGHYEQYF
clone_size: NA; v_call: TRBV5-1; j_call: TRBJ2-3; cdr3_aa: CASSLELGLAGVSGTQYF
clone_size: few; v_call: TRBV4-2; j_call: TRBJ1-1; cdr3_aa: CASSQHGQNTEAFF
clone_size: few; v_call: TRBV7-9; j_call: TRBJ1-4; cdr3_aa: CASSPDRLKLFF
clone_size: few; v_call: TRBV12-3/TRBV12-4; j_call: TRBJ2-1; cdr3_aa: CASSSGTKAREQFF
clone_size: NA; v_call: TRBV12-3/TRBV12-4; j_call: TRBJ2-7; cdr3_aa: CASSSRRGHEQYF
clone_size: NA; v_call: TRBV20-1; j_call: TRBJ2-7; cdr3_aa: CSLTSGGSYEQYF
clone_size: few; v_call: TRBV11-1; j_call: TRBJ2-7; cdr3_aa: CASSLAGQGLPSYEQYF
clone_size: once; v_call: TRBV20-1; j_call: TRBJ1-1; cdr3_aa: CSARSGGEAFF
clone_size: NA; v_call: TRBV7-2; j_call: TRBJ2-3; cdr3_aa: CASSLGPGWGADTQYF
clone_size: NA; v_call: TRBV12-3/TRBV12-4; j_call: TRBJ2-1; cdr3_aa: CASNHQTDCYNEQFF
clone_size: NA; v_call: TRBV20-1; j_call: TRBJ1-4; cdr3_aa: CSARGRANEKLFF
clone_size: NA; v_call: TRBV29-1; j_call: TRBJ2-5; cdr3_aa: CSVDRVETQYF
clone_size: NA; v_call: TRBV27; j_call: TRBJ1-5; cdr3_aa: CASSRPGGGQPQHF
clone_size: few; v_call: TRBV15; j_call: TRBJ2-4; cdr3_aa: CATSRARGSKNIQYF
clone_size: NA; v_call: TRBV15; j_call: TRBJ2-2; cdr3_aa: CATSAAGGDTGELFF
clone_size: once; v_call: TRBV20-1; j_call: TRBJ1-1; cdr3_aa: CSARTGPQGTEAFF
clone_size: many; v_call: TRBV28; j_call: TRBJ1-6; cdr3_aa: CASSLGDRDNSPLHF
clone_size: NA; v_call: TRBV24-1; j_call: TRBJ2-3; cdr3_aa: CATSDWPETDTQYF
clone_size: few; v_call: TRBV20-1; j_call: TRBJ2-7; cdr3_aa: CSERGQGGYEQYF
clone_size: few; v_call: TRBV20-1; j_call: TRBJ2-2; cdr3_aa: CSARDRFRGGLNTGELFF
clone_size: few; v_call: TRBV29-1; j_call: TRBJ1-2; cdr3_aa: CGGEDRGHGYTF
clone_size: few; v_call: TRBV5-4; j_call: TRBJ2-3; cdr3_aa: CASSLAGGGVTDTQYF
clone_size: few; v_call: TRBV9; j_call: TRBJ2-7; cdr3_aa: CASSVEGGFSYEQYF
clone_size: NA; v_call: TRBV28; j_call: TRBJ2-4; cdr3_aa: CASSLPRAGQYF
clone_size: many; v_call: TRBV5-1; j_call: TRBJ1-2; cdr3_aa: CASDTGDRGGYTF